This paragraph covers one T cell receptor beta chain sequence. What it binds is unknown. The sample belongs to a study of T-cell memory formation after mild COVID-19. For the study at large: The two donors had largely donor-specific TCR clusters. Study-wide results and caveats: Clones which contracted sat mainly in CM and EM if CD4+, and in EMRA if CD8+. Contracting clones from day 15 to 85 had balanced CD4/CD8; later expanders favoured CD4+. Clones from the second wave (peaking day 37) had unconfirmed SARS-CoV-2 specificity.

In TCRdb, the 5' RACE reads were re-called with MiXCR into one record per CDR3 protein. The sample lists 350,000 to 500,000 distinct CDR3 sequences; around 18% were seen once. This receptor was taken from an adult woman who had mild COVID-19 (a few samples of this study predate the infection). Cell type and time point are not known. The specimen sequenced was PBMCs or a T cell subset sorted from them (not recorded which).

The CDR3: CASSQELAGVNEQFF. Here the CDR3 DNA reads TGTGCCAGCAGCCAAGAACTAGCGGGAGTGAATGAGCAGTTCTTC. The V gene is TRBV4-2, the J gene TRBJ2-1, with 11 bases that match TRBD2. The CDR3 length is 15 residues. V lost 0 bases, J lost 7 bases, and 2 bases stayed unmatched. Per the germline V gene, CDR1 is LGHNA and CDR2 is YNFKEQ.